Shown below are 5 T cell receptor beta chains from a single sample sequenced in a study of graft-versus-host responses after intestinal transplantation. These receptors have no known antigen. Repertoires were generated with immunoSEQ multiplex PCR, while TCRdb's copy carries only in-frame clones and drops some. The table shows 140,000 or so clones, with 92% occurring only once. Specimen: unstimulated CD4+ T cells sorted from spleen or lymph node cells, collected before intestinal transplant. These receptors all come from a human donor who received an intestinal transplant.

As regards this clone: The same CDR3 is also encoded by other DNA sequences in this sample. V and J are TRBV5-4 and TRBJ1-2; TRBD1 aligns across 8 bases. Germline CDR1 and CDR2: SGHNT and YYREEE (reference sequence). This CDR3 has 15 residues. The J segment lost 1 base and the V segment lost 4 bases, leaving 6 bases of the junction unmatched. The CDR3 loop is CASSPAGQGNYGYTF. DNA of the CDR3: TGTGCCAGCAGCCCTGCAGGACAGGGTAACTATGGCTACACCTTC.

This rearrangement joins TRBV28 to TRBJ1-1; D is ambiguous. Trimming took off 6 bases at V and 1 base at J, with 12 bases between the two ends. From germline, CDR1 is MDHEN and CDR2 SYDVKM. This CDR3 spans 14 amino acids. The DNA for the CDR3 is TGTGCCAGCAGGGGTGAGGTACAGAACACTGAAGCTTTCTTT. This sequence encodes CASRGEVQNTEAFF.

This chain connects TRBV6-5 to TRBJ2-3; D perhaps matches TRBD1 (5 bases). Trimming removed 0 bases from V and 6 bases from J, with 10 bases in between. The CDR3 runs to 14 residues. Germline-derived CDR1 and CDR2 are MNHEY and SVGAGI. The CDR3 region has the DNA TGTGCCAGCAGTTACTCGATGACAGCGGATACGCAGTATTTT. It encodes CASSYSMTADTQYF.

This chain uses TRBV14 with TRBJ1-2; D perhaps matches TRBD1 (5 bases). V lost 0 bases and J 5 bases, leaving 10 bases between the germline ends. The CDR3 extends over 14 amino acids. Germline assignment: CDR1 SGHDN and CDR2 FVKESK. For the CDR3, the DNA is TGTGCCAGCAGCCAAGAACGACAGCCGTATGGCTACACCTTC. It is translated as CASSQERQPYGYTF. Using reference TRBV14 and TRBJ1-2 for the parts outside the CDR3, the full variable domain is EAGVTQFPSHSVIEKGQTVTLRCDPISGHDNLYWYRRVMGKEIKFLLHFVKESKQDESGMPNNRFLAERTGGTYSTLKVQPAELEDSGVYFCASSQERQPYGYTFGSGTRLTVV.

This clone was observed a handful of times. Here the CDR3 DNA reads TGTGCCAGCAGCGCCCAGGGGGCAGGAGATGAAAAACTGTTTTTT. Protein: CASSAQGAGDEKLFF. V gene TRBV7-9 combines with J gene TRBJ1-4; 8 bases match TRBD1. The V gene end was trimmed by 5 bases and the J gene end by 6 bases; junction bases not matched to a gene: 8. CDR1 is SEHNR and CDR2 is FQNEAQ in the germline V gene (reference sequence). The CDR3 has 15 residues.